The entry that follows covers one TCR beta chain sequence. Its antigen remains unknown. The sample comes from a study of blood T cells in healthy people across ages. Study-level results: TCR beta diversity per million T cells fell roughly linearly with age. Observed TCR beta diversity showed a strong correlation with the percentage of naive T cells as measured by flow cytometry. Those diversity estimates obtained from one million T cells were thought to be underestimates.

A second PCR of 7 to 11 cycles used a sample-barcoded 5' primer and a J-beta primer mix. The template-switch adaptor was a 5' adaptor with 12 random nucleotides. It tagged each cDNA molecule. MiXCR was run by TCRdb on the 5' RACE reads, yielding one entry per CDR3 protein. The table includes around 1,600,000 distinct CDR3 sequences, 35% to 45% detected once. Sequenced sample: blood. This sequence was found in a woman aged 18-29 years in good health.

CDR3 residues: CASSYLGGVTEAFF. DNA of the CDR3: TGCGCCAGCAGCTATCTCGGCGGGGTTACTGAAGCTTTCTTT. The chain joins TRBV4-3 to TRBJ1-1; no clear D gene. The length of the CDR3 is 14 residues. The germline V and J ends were trimmed by 5 bases and 5 bases, with 15 bases remaining between them. The V gene's germline CDR1 is LGHNA and CDR2 YSLEER.